These 26 T cell receptor beta chains came from one sample sequenced in a study of T cell changes during pregnancy in multiple sclerosis. Produced via immunoSEQ multiplex PCR; TCRdb's table is partial and in-frame only. The data hold more than 55,000 clones, with just over 90% observed a single time. This material consisted of peripheral blood, taken in the third trimester of pregnancy. Receptors originate from a female donor with multiple sclerosis, enrolled in a pregnancy study.

The rearrangement uses TRBV11-2 and TRBJ2-3; 8 positions agree with TRBD2. The CDR3 extends over 16 amino acids. V lost 5 bases, J lost 0 bases, and 7 bases stayed unmatched. The V gene's germline CDR1 is SGHAT and CDR2 FQNNGV. The CDR3 DNA reads as TGTGCCAGCAGCCTCGGCGGGAGGACTAGCACAGATACGCAGTATTTT. Encoded protein: CASSLGGRTSTDTQYF.

The chain has TRBV19 and TRBJ2-7; D is possibly TRBD2 (5 bases). CDR1 LNHDA and CDR2 SQIVND come from the germline V gene (reference sequence). This CDR3 is 13 amino acids long. V gave up 4 bases and J gave up 7 bases, with 14 bases separating them. The CDR3 bases are TGTGCCAGTAGTACCTCTCGACGGGGAGAGCAGTACTTC. The encoded protein is CASSTSRRGEQYF.

The V and J genes are TRBV7-9 and TRBJ1-4; D may be TRBD1 (5 bases). Germline-derived CDR1 and CDR2 are SEHNR and FQNEAQ (reference sequence). V was pared by 8 bases and J by 3 bases, with 16 bases between. This CDR3 is built from 15 residues. Written as DNA, the CDR3 is TGTGCCAGCGACAGCCCCGGCAGACCTAATGAAAAACTGTTTTTT. The encoded protein is CASDSPGRPNEKLFF.

The J gene is TRBJ2-7, the V gene TRBV2, with 7 bases identical to TRBD1. Germline loops: CDR1 SNHLY, CDR2 FYNNEI. The CDR3 loop spans 13 amino acids. J gave up 1 base and V 11 bases, and 8 bases lay outside the gene matches. The DNA for the CDR3 is TGTGCCGCCCGCCGGGACAGATCCTACGAGCAGTACTTC. The encoded protein is CAARRDRSYEQYF.

The chain uses TRBV27 and TRBJ2-2, with 7 bases identical to TRBD2. This CDR3 is built from 15 residues. V lost 4 bases and J lost 5; bases outside the gene matches: 7. Germline values: CDR1 MNHEY, CDR2 SMNVEV (reference sequence). For the CDR3, the DNA is TGTGCCAGCAGTTGGGCGGGGGAGGGGACCGGGGAGCTGTTTTTT. It is translated as CASSWAGEGTGELFF.

V gene TRBV6-5 combines with J gene TRBJ1-6, with TRBD1 as a possible D gene (6 bases). This CDR3 has 15 residues. Germline V gene sequence: CDR1 MNHEY, CDR2 SVGAGI. V lost 0 bases to trimming and J lost 10 bases, with 13 bases between them. The CDR3 sequence is CASSYSRVGGSPLHF. CDR3 in DNA: TGTGCCAGCAGTTACTCCAGGGTAGGGGGATCACCCCTCCACTTT.

V gene TRBV28 combines with J gene TRBJ1-4; 8 bases agree with TRBD1. The CDR3 has 17 amino acids. V lost 5 bases and J lost 0; bases outside the gene matches: 8. CDR1 and CDR2 from the germline V gene are MDHEN and SYDVKM. In DNA, the CDR3 is TGTGCCAGCAGTCCCGGACAGGGTAGGGCAACTAATGAAAAACTGTTTTTT. Translating gives CASSPGQGRATNEKLFF.

This chain uses TRBV7-2 with TRBJ2-1; the D gene is possibly TRBD1 (6 bases). V lost 3 bases, J lost 4 bases, and 13 bases lay in between. Per germline, CDR1 SGHTA and CDR2 FQGNSA. There are 15 residues in the CDR3. CDR3 nucleotides: TGTGCCAGCAGCTTCAGACAGGTTCTGTACAATGAGCAGTTCTTC. Translating gives CASSFRQVLYNEQFF.

CDR3 sequence (DNA): TGTGCCAGCAGTGCTAAATTCTCGTTCTTTGGGGACAGGGCTAACTATGGCTACACCTTC. It is translated as CASSAKFSFFGDRANYGYTF. V usage is TRBV6-1 and J usage is TRBJ1-2; TRBD1 matches 9 bases. CDR3 length: 20 amino acids. Trimming took 4 bases from V and 0 from J; bases not matched to a gene: 18. Germline V gene lookup returns CDR1 MNHNS and CDR2 SASEGT.

This clone occurred a few times. The V call is TRBV7-6, the J call TRBJ1-5; no clear D. This CDR3 comprises 13 residues. CDR1 and CDR2 from the germline V gene are SGHVS and FNYEAQ. V lost 3 bases to trimming and J lost 3 bases, with 6 bases between them. CDR3 DNA: TGTGCCAGCAGCTTTTCAGACAATCAGCCCCAGCATTTT. It specifies CASSFSDNQPQHF.

The rearrangement links TRBV19 to TRBJ2-2; 7 nucleotides line up with TRBD1. The germline gives CDR1 LNHDA, CDR2 SQIVND (reference sequence). V dropped 3 bases and J dropped 0; count of bases not matched to a gene: 4. The CDR3 extends over 16 amino acids. The CDR3 reads CASSMGQIPNTGELFF. CDR3 sequence (DNA): TGTGCCAGTAGTATGGGACAGATCCCGAACACCGGGGAGCTGTTTTTT.

The V and J genes are TRBV5-1 and TRBJ2-3; the match to TRBD1 covers 7 bases. Germline CDR1 is SGHRS and CDR2 is YFSETQ. The CDR3 has 14 residues. Unmatched junction bases numbered 6, after V lost 4 bases and J lost 4 bases. The CDR3 loop is CASSINRGADTQYF. The DNA for the CDR3 is TGCGCCAGCAGCATAAACAGGGGCGCAGATACGCAGTATTTT.

V gene TRBV19 combines with J gene TRBJ1-5, with D possibly matching TRBD1 (6 bases). Germline CDR1 is LNHDA and CDR2 is SQIVND (reference sequence). V lost 7 bases, J lost 0 bases, and 13 bases lay in between. The CDR3 sequence is 15 residues long. In nucleotides, the CDR3 is TGTGCCAGTAAATCGAGGACAGATAGCAATCAGCCCCAGCATTTT. Amino acid sequence: CASKSRTDSNQPQHF.

This clone has just one count. This sequence joins TRBV5-1 and TRBJ2-1, with 8 bases matching TRBD2. The germline V gene has CDR1 SGHRS and CDR2 YFSETQ. The CDR3 runs 21 residues. The junction had 29 bases not matched to a gene; V was cut back by 0 bases and J by 12 bases. The CDR3 loop reads CASSLGLGRTSGSRGRMRQFF. The CDR3 DNA follows: TGCGCCAGCAGCTTGGGGTTGGGGCGTACTAGCGGATCACGCGGTCGTATGAGGCAGTTCTTC.

The J gene is TRBJ1-1, the V gene TRBV6-6; D not resolved. Germline loops: CDR1 MNHNY, CDR2 SVGAGI (reference sequence). There are 16 residues in the CDR3. V lost 0 bases and J lost 4, with 15 bases in between. Written as DNA, the CDR3 is TGTGCCAGCAGTTACTCGGAGGTCCCCTGGAGCACTGAAGCTTTCTTT. This gives the protein CASSYSEVPWSTEAFF.

The chain recombines TRBV5-1 with TRBJ2-2; TRBD1 might be the D (7 bases). The germline V gene encodes CDR1 SGHRS and CDR2 YFSETQ. The V and J ends lost 0 bases and 6 bases respectively, with 27 bases between them. CDR3 length equals 20 residues. CDR3 in amino acids: CASSLARPRGTVLFPGELFF. The CDR3 DNA sequence: TGCGCCAGCAGCTTGGCACGACCCCGGGGGACAGTTTTGTTCCCCGGGGAGCTGTTTTTT.

V gene TRBV6-5 combines with J gene TRBJ1-1; 9 bases match TRBD1. V trimming: 5 bases; J trimming: 5 bases; junction bases outside the gene matches: 6. The CDR3 length is 14 residues. Germline assignment: CDR1 MNHEY and CDR2 SVGAGI. In DNA form, the CDR3 reads TGTGCCAGCAGTCCCGGGACAGGGCTGACTGAAGCTTTCTTT. This translates into CASSPGTGLTEAFF.

This chain joins TRBV5-5 and TRBJ2-1; a possible D gene is TRBD1 (5 bases). The CDR3 covers 15 residues. V gave up 0 bases and J gave up 4 bases, with 11 bases separating them. Germline-derived CDR1 and CDR2 are SGHKS and YYEKEE (reference sequence). CDR3 nucleotides: TGTGCCAGCAGCTTGGGACAGCTAGAATACAATGAGCAGTTCTTC. Amino acid sequence: CASSLGQLEYNEQFF.

The V gene is TRBV5-1, the J gene TRBJ2-7; 9 positions agree with TRBD2. V was pared by 4 bases and J by 6 bases, with 5 bases of the junction left unmatched. CDR1 SGHRS and CDR2 YFSETQ come from the germline V gene. The CDR3 sequence is 13 residues long. This chain's CDR3 is CASSPMTSGEQYF. The DNA of the CDR3 is TGCGCCAGCAGCCCGATGACTAGCGGCGAGCAGTACTTC.

The rearrangement uses TRBV6-6 and TRBJ2-1, with 8 bases matching TRBD2. The CDR3 runs to 14 residues. J was trimmed by 10 bases and V by 5 bases; bases with no gene match: 10. Germline assignment: CDR1 MNHNY and CDR2 SVGAGI (reference sequence). DNA of the CDR3: TGTGCCAGCAGTATAGCGGGACCTCTGGGGGAGCAGTTCTTC. This gives the protein CASSIAGPLGEQFF.

The genes are TRBV7-9 and TRBJ2-5; D may be TRBD2 (5 bases). V shed 3 bases and J shed 5 bases, with 13 bases lying between them. This CDR3 contains 14 residues. The germline V gene has CDR1 SEHNR and CDR2 FQNEAQ (reference sequence). The DNA for the CDR3 is TGTGCCAGCAGCTTCTCCGGGATCGGTGAGACCCAGTACTTC. This gives the protein CASSFSGIGETQYF. The full variable domain, in which reference TRBV7-9 and TRBJ2-5 provide the parts outside the CDR3, is DTGVSQNPRHKITKRGQNVTFRCDPISEHNRLYWYRQTLGQGPEFLTYFQNEAQLEKSRLLSDRFSAERPKGSFSTLEIQRTEQGDSAMYLCASSFSGIGETQYFGPGTRLLVL.

The CDR3 region has the DNA TGTGCCAGCAGTGACACAGCGGACACAGATACGCAGTATTTT. This sequence encodes CASSDTADTDTQYF. The chain employs TRBV6-4 and TRBJ2-3; D perhaps matches TRBD2 (5 bases). Looked up from germline, CDR1 is MRHNA and CDR2 is SNTAGT. The CDR3 is 14 residues long. The V and J ends lost 2 bases and 2 bases respectively, with 8 bases between them.

A single count supports this clone. The genes are TRBV7-2 and TRBJ2-1; no reliable D call. V was pared by 0 bases and J by 0 bases, with 6 bases between. This CDR3 comprises 15 residues. CDR1 and CDR2 (germline): SGHTA, FQGNSA. CDR3 residues: CASSLAVSSYNEQFF. CDR3 in DNA: TGTGCCAGCAGCTTAGCGGTTAGCTCCTACAATGAGCAGTTCTTC. Based on the CDR3 plus reference TRBV7-2 and TRBJ2-1, the full variable domain is GAGVSQSPSNKVTEKGKDVELRCDPISGHTALYWYRQSLGQGLEFLIYFQGNSAPDKSGLPSDRFSAERTGGSVSTLTIQRTQQEDSAVYLCASSLAVSSYNEQFFGPGTRLTVL.

The chain joins TRBV15 to TRBJ2-1, with D tentatively TRBD2 (6 bases). Trimming left V 0 bases short and J 8 bases short, with 8 bases between. The CDR3 totals 13 residues. Germline values: CDR1 LNHNV, CDR2 YYDKDF (reference sequence). CDR3 protein: CATSRDGRYEQFF. The CDR3 DNA reads TGTGCCACCAGCAGAGATGGGAGGTATGAGCAGTTCTTC.

The chain couples TRBV5-1 to TRBJ1-4; D gene ambiguous. Germline assignment: CDR1 SGHRS and CDR2 YFSETQ. The CDR3 length is 15 residues. V was clipped by 0 bases and J by 4 bases, with 10 bases between them. The CDR3 DNA reads TGCGCCAGCAGCTTGGACGGAGTCCTTAATGAAAAACTGTTTTTT. It codes for CASSLDGVLNEKLFF.

This sequence joins TRBV18 and TRBJ1-1; no definite D call. This CDR3 comprises 15 residues. Germline lookup yields CDR1 KGHSH and CDR2 LQKENI. Between the trimmed V and J ends, which lost 2 bases and 0 bases, there was a span of 10 bases. CDR3 protein: CASSPSGGLNTEAFF. The CDR3 DNA reads as TGTGCCAGCTCACCATCCGGAGGGTTGAACACTGAAGCTTTCTTT.